What follows are 28 T cell receptor beta chains derived from one specimen sequenced in a study of identical twins. TCRdb ran MiXCR on the 5' RACE reads and lists one entry per CDR3 protein. This table has 450,000 to 650,000 distinct CDR3 sequences, roughly 9.9% appearing once. These sequences were also reported in another study, on yellow fever vaccine responses in identical twins.

What was sequenced was PBMCs. The receptor set was obtained from a woman aged 18-29 years in good health.

The V gene is TRBV11-2, the J gene TRBJ2-1; 9 bases align to TRBD2. V lost 5 bases, J lost 5 bases, and 7 bases stayed unmatched. The CDR3 is made up of 15 amino acids. Germline CDR1 and CDR2: SGHAT and FQNNGV. CDR3 sequence: CASSPFSGSDNEQFF. The CDR3 nucleotides are TGTGCCAGCAGCCCCTTTAGCGGGAGCGACAATGAGCAGTTCTTC.

J is TRBJ1-6 and V is TRBV5-8; a possible D gene is TRBD1 (6 bases). The length of the CDR3 is 17 residues. From germline, CDR1 is SGHTS and CDR2 YDEGEE. Trimming removed 4 bases at V and 7 bases at J, with 21 bases between. The CDR3, as DNA: TGTGCCAGCAGCCTACACGTCGGGCAGGGACAAAATTCACCCCTCCACTTT. Translation gives CASSLHVGQGQNSPLHF.

V is TRBV20-1 and J is TRBJ2-3; TRBD1 or TRBD2 may be the D gene (6 bases each). Germline CDR1 DFQATT, CDR2 SNEGSKA (reference sequence). The CDR3 is made up of 14 amino acids. Trimming removed 6 bases at V and 0 bases at J, with 13 bases between. CDR3 sequence reads: CSAQTGASTDTQYF. As DNA, the CDR3 is TGCAGTGCACAAACGGGGGCCAGCACAGATACGCAGTATTTT.

This chain joins TRBV5-1 and TRBJ2-7; 10 positions match TRBD1. V trimming: 3 bases; J trimming: 4 bases; junction bases outside the gene matches: 7. The V gene's germline CDR1 is SGHRS and CDR2 YFSETQ. This CDR3 is built from 15 residues. CDR3 loop: CASSSSTGGEYEQYF. CDR3 DNA sequence: TGCGCCAGCAGCTCATCGACAGGGGGCGAATACGAGCAGTACTTC.

This clonotype was recorded many times. The chain uses TRBV27 and TRBJ2-1; D unresolved. Trimming cost V 5 bases and J 15 bases, with 26 bases left between them. The CDR3 loop spans 15 amino acids. Germline values: CDR1 MNHEY, CDR2 SMNVEV (reference sequence). As DNA, the CDR3 is TGTGCCAGCAGTACCCTCAGATTAATCTCCCCAATGTGGTTCTTC. Protein sequence: CASSTLRLISPMWFF.

The CDR3 protein is CASSLIPPRTGTQYF. In DNA, the CDR3 is TGTGCCAGCAGCCTCATTCCCCCACGGACGGGGACCCAGTACTTC. The chain combines TRBV7-9 with TRBJ2-5; D is ambiguous. The CDR3 covers 15 residues. The ends were cut back, 5 bases at V and 7 bases at J, with 20 bases in the middle. Germline V CDR1 and CDR2: SEHNR, FQNEAQ (reference sequence).

This clonotype was recorded a few times. The rearrangement uses TRBV15 and TRBJ2-1; D call uncertain. Germline V gene lookup returns CDR1 LNHNV and CDR2 YYDKDF (reference sequence). The CDR3 has 13 amino acids. V was clipped by 5 bases and J by 4 bases, with 9 bases between them. The CDR3 protein is CATSGDTYNEQFF. Written as DNA, the CDR3 is TGTGCCACCAGCGGCGACACATACAATGAGCAGTTCTTC.

This rearrangement joins TRBV20-1 to TRBJ1-6, with D tentatively TRBD1 (5 bases). CDR3 length equals 16 residues. Trimming shortened V by 3 bases and J by 6 bases, and 18 bases separated the two germline ends. Looked up from germline, CDR1 is DFQATT and CDR2 is SNEGSKA (reference sequence). The CDR3 coding sequence is TGCAGTGCTAGTAGGGCAGCAAAGGGGCTTAATTCACCCCTCCACTTT. Translation gives CSASRAAKGLNSPLHF.

This clonotype was detected a few times. The gene calls are TRBV7-3 and TRBJ2-1, with D possibly matching TRBD1 (6 bases). This CDR3 has 15 residues. Germline CDR1 and CDR2: SGHTA and FQGTGA. Trimming removed 2 bases from V and 7 bases from J, with 15 bases in between. For the CDR3, the DNA is TGTGCCAGCAGCTTAGCAGCGGACAGTTTGAATGAGCAGTTCTTC. Amino acids: CASSLAADSLNEQFF.

The CDR3 is CASSLAGSGASYEQYF. Here the CDR3 DNA reads TGTGCCAGCAGCTTAGCGGGGAGCGGGGCCTCCTACGAGCAGTACTTC. The V and J genes are TRBV7-2 and TRBJ2-7, with 7 bases matching TRBD2. CDR1 is SGHTA and CDR2 is FQGNSA in the germline V gene. This CDR3 comprises 16 residues. J was trimmed by 0 bases and V by 0 bases; bases with no gene match: 5.

This clonotype occurred many times. The rearrangement uses TRBV7-4 and TRBJ2-3; TRBD2 aligns across 16 bases. Per germline, CDR1 SGHVT and CDR2 SQSDAQ. V trimming: 4 bases; J trimming: 7 bases; junction bases outside the gene matches: 5. This CDR3 spans 16 amino acids. The CDR3, as DNA: TGTGCCAGCAGCTCGGGACTAGCGGGAGGGCCACATACGCAGTATTTT. This codes for CASSSGLAGGPHTQYF.

This chain uses TRBV7-2 with TRBJ2-6, with 9 bases matching TRBD2. Germline V CDR1 and CDR2: SGHTA, FQGNSA. This CDR3 spans 23 amino acids. The junction had 23 bases not matched to a gene; V was cut back by 5 bases and J by 0 bases. The CDR3 bases are TGTGCCAGCAGCACCTGGGAGTCTCGTCCTCGGCTAGCGGGGAGCTCTGGGGCCAACGTCCTGACTTTC. Its protein is CASSTWESRPRLAGSSGANVLTF.

J is TRBJ2-2 and V is TRBV29-1; D perhaps matches TRBD1 (5 bases). V was cut by 4 bases and J by 4 bases, with 13 bases left in between. This CDR3 spans 14 amino acids. Germline values: CDR1 SQVTM, CDR2 ANQGSEA. The CDR3 coding sequence is TGCAGCGTTGTCGGCAGGGCAGTCACCGGGGAGCTGTTTTTT. It specifies CSVVGRAVTGELFF.

V is TRBV29-1 and J is TRBJ2-6; 9 bases are a match to TRBD1. The germline V gene has CDR1 SQVTM and CDR2 ANQGSEA. With V trimmed by 5 bases and J by 1 base, 6 bases remained unmatched. The CDR3 extends over 16 amino acids. CDR3 sequence reads: CSVTGTGSSGANVLTF. The CDR3 coding sequence is TGCAGCGTTACCGGGACAGGGAGTTCTGGGGCCAACGTCCTGACTTTC.

This rearrangement joins TRBV5-4 to TRBJ2-5, with 14 bases lining up with TRBD2. The V gene end was trimmed by 4 bases and the J gene end by 2 bases; junction bases not matched to a gene: 4. Germline V gives CDR1 SGHNT, CDR2 YYREEE (reference sequence). This CDR3 is 16 amino acids long. The CDR3 sequence: CASSRRLAGGQETQYF. The CDR3 coding sequence is TGTGCCAGCAGCCGTAGACTAGCGGGGGGGCAAGAGACCCAGTACTTC.

This clonotype has ten or more counts. The chain links TRBV12-3 or TRBV12-4 to TRBJ2-2; TRBD1 agrees at 8 bases. The CDR3 is 16 amino acids. J was trimmed by 7 bases and V by 6 bases; bases with no gene match: 13. The CDR3 DNA sequence: TGTGCCAGCAGATACCCAGGGGGCGCGTCAATCGGGGAGCTGTTTTTT. This translates into CASRYPGGASIGELFF.

V is TRBV18 and J is TRBJ1-5; D gene ambiguous. Trimming shortened V by 2 bases and J by 3 bases, and 11 bases separated the two germline ends. CDR3 length equals 15 residues. Per the germline V gene, CDR1 is KGHSH and CDR2 is LQKENI. The CDR3 region is CASSPSKSVNQPQHF. CDR3 sequence (DNA): TGTGCCAGCTCACCAAGTAAATCCGTCAATCAGCCCCAGCATTTT. Full variable domain (outside the CDR3, taken from reference TRBV18 and TRBJ1-5): NAGVMQNPRHLVRRRGQEARLRCSPMKGHSHVYWYRQLPEEGLKFMVYLQKENIIDESGMPKERFSAEFPKEGPSILRIQQVVRGDSAAYFCASSPSKSVNQPQHFGDGTRLSIL.

This chain connects TRBV6-1 to TRBJ2-1, with D possibly TRBD2 on 5 matching bases. The CDR3 has 17 residues. Trimming left V 6 bases short and J 0 bases short, with 18 bases between. In germline, CDR1 is MNHNS, CDR2 SASEGT. The CDR3 is CASSATSGFSSYNEQFF. For the CDR3, the DNA is TGTGCCAGCAGCGCAACCAGCGGATTTAGCTCCTACAATGAGCAGTTCTTC.

This clonotype has a count of ten or more. The genes are TRBV13 and TRBJ2-3, with a possible D match to TRBD2 (7 bases). Germline V gene data show CDR1 as PRHDT and CDR2 as FYEKMQ (reference sequence). CDR3 length: 16 amino acids. Trimming stripped 5 bases from V and 1 base from J, with 16 bases between. CDR3 sequence reads: CASSPEGRGRTDTQYF. In nucleotides, the CDR3 is TGTGCCAGCAGCCCCGAGGGGCGGGGGCGCACAGATACGCAGTATTTT.

At least ten counts were recorded for this clonotype. V and J are TRBV20-1 and TRBJ1-6, with D uncertain. Trimming removed 0 bases from V and 10 bases from J, with 19 bases in between. The germline V gene has CDR1 DFQATT and CDR2 SNEGSKA (reference sequence). This CDR3 has 16 amino acids. This CDR3 reads CSARDISPGIESPLHF. Here the CDR3 DNA reads TGCAGTGCTAGAGATATTTCCCCGGGAATTGAGTCACCCCTCCACTTT.

This clonotype was observed many times. The rearrangement links TRBV29-1 to TRBJ2-1; TRBD2 aligns across 16 bases. Trimming at V came to 4 bases and at J to 9 bases, leaving 9 bases not matched to a gene. Looked up from germline, CDR1 is SQVTM and CDR2 is ANQGSEA. The CDR3 runs to 16 residues. CDR3 coding DNA: TGCAGCGTTGCACCGGGACTAGCGGGGGGGGCGGGTGAGCAGTTCTTC. Protein: CSVAPGLAGGAGEQFF.

This clonotype has ten or more counts. The genes are TRBV7-2 and TRBJ2-1; D gene uncertain. CDR1 SGHTA and CDR2 FQGNSA come from the germline V gene. The CDR3 extends over 15 amino acids. Trimming pared 1 base from V and 0 bases from J, leaving 7 bases between. The CDR3 DNA is TGTGCCAGCAGCTTAGAAAGCAGCTCCTACAATGAGCAGTTCTTC. Protein: CASSLESSSYNEQFF.

This clonotype turned up a few times. The chain employs TRBV28 and TRBJ1-1; possibly TRBD1 for D (6 bases). Germline V lookup: CDR1 MDHEN, CDR2 SYDVKM. V was shortened by 3 bases and J by 4 bases, with 21 bases between the two germline ends. The CDR3 consists of 17 residues. CDR3 residues: CASSLTGANLLGTEAFF. The CDR3 DNA is TGTGCCAGCAGTTTGACAGGAGCCAACCTCTTGGGCACTGAAGCTTTCTTT.

The gene calls are TRBV12-3 or TRBV12-4 and TRBJ1-5; 8 bases fit TRBD1. Unmatched junction bases numbered 7, after V lost 6 bases and J lost 6 bases. The CDR3 extends over 14 amino acids. This CDR3 reads CASRKGQGSQPQHF. In DNA form, the CDR3 reads TGTGCCAGCAGAAAAGGACAGGGTAGTCAGCCCCAGCATTTT.

This clonotype was observed a handful of times. V is TRBV29-1 and J is TRBJ1-2; a weak D match, TRBD1 (5 bases). Germline assignment: CDR1 SQVTM and CDR2 ANQGSEA. CDR3 length: 12 amino acids. Trimming cost V 3 bases and J 6 bases, with 11 bases left between them. In nucleotides, the CDR3 is TGCAGCGTTGAGTCCCCGGGGGATGGCTACACCTTC. Its protein product is CSVESPGDGYTF.

This clonotype was seen at least ten times. The V gene is TRBV9, the J gene TRBJ2-3; a possible D gene is TRBD2 (6 bases). This CDR3 is 16 amino acids long. CDR1 and CDR2 (germline): SGDLS, YYNGEE. V was trimmed by 3 bases and J by 0 bases, leaving 14 bases between them. CDR3 coding DNA: TGTGCCAGCAGCGCGGGGGATAGATCTAGCACAGATACGCAGTATTTT. Translated, it gives CASSAGDRSSTDTQYF.

V usage is TRBV4-2 and J usage is TRBJ2-7; 15 nucleotides match TRBD2. The CDR3 has 18 amino acids. The germline CDR1 and CDR2 sequences are LGHNA and YNFKEQ. J lost 4 bases, V lost 3 bases, and 10 bases had no gene match. CDR3 sequence: CASSHGTSGGLGTYEQYF. As DNA, the CDR3 is TGTGCCAGCAGCCATGGGACTAGCGGGGGGCTGGGAACTTACGAGCAGTACTTC.

There are a few counts of this clonotype. This sequence joins TRBV28 and TRBJ1-5; 10 nucleotides agree with TRBD1. V was clipped by 8 bases and J by 2 bases; unmatched bases: 9. Germline V gene lookup returns CDR1 MDHEN and CDR2 SYDVKM. The CDR3 runs to 16 residues. The CDR3 sequence: CASGKGTGVGNQPQHF. The CDR3 bases are TGTGCCAGCGGCAAGGGGACAGGGGTGGGCAATCAGCCCCAGCATTTT.